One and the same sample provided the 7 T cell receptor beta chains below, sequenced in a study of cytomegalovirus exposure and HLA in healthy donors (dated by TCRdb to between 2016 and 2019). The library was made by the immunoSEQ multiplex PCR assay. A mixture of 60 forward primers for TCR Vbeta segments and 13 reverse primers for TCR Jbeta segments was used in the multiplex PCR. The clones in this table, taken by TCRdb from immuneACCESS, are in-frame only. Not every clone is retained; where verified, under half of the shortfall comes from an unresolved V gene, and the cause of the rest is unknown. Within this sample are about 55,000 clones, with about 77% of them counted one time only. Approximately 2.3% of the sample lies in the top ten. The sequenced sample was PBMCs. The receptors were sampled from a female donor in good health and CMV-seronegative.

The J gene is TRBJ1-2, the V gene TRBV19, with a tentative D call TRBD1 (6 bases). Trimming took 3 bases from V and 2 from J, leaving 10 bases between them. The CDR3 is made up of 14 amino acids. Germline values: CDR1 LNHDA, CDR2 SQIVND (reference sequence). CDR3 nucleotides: TGTGCCAGTAGTATCAGGGGCCGGAACTATGGCTACACCTTC. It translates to CASSIRGRNYGYTF.

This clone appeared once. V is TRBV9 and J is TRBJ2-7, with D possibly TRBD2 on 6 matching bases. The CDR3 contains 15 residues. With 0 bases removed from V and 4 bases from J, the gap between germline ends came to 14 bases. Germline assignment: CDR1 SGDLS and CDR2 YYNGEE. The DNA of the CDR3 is TGTGCCAGCAGCGTAGGGAGGGGCGACACATACGAGCAGTACTTC. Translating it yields CASSVGRGDTYEQYF.

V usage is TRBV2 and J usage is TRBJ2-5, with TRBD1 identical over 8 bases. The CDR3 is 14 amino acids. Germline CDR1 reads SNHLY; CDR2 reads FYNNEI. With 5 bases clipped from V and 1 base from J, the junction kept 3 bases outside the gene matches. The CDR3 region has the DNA TGTGCCAGCAGTAGACAGGGGCCCCAAGAGACCCAGTACTTC. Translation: CASSRQGPQETQYF.

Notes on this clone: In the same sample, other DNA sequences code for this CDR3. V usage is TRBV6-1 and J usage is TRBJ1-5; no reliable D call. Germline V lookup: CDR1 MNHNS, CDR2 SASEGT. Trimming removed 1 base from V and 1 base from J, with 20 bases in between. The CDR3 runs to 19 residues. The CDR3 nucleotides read TGTGCCAGCAGTGAAGGGTTTGAGGGTTTGGGTTACAGCAATCAGCCCCAGCATTTT. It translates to CASSEGFEGLGYSNQPQHF.

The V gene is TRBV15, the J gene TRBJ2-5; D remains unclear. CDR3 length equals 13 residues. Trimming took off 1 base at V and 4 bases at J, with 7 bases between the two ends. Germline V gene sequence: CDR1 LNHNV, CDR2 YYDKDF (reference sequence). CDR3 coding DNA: TGTGCCACCAGCAGAGGTAACGGAGAGACCCAGTACTTC. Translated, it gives CATSRGNGETQYF.

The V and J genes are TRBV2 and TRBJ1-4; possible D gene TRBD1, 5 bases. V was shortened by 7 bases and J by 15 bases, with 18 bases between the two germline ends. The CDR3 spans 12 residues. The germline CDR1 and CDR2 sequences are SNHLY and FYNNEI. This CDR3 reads CASKTDRLRVFF. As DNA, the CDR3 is TGTGCCAGCAAGACCGACAGACTCAGGGTGTTTTTT.

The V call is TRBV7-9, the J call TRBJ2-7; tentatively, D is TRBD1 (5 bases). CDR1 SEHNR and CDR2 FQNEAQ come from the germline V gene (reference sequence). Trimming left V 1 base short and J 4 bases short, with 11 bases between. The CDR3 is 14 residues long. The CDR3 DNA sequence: TGTGCCAGCAGCTTAGACCGTGGGGCTTACGAGCAGTACTTC. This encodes CASSLDRGAYEQYF.